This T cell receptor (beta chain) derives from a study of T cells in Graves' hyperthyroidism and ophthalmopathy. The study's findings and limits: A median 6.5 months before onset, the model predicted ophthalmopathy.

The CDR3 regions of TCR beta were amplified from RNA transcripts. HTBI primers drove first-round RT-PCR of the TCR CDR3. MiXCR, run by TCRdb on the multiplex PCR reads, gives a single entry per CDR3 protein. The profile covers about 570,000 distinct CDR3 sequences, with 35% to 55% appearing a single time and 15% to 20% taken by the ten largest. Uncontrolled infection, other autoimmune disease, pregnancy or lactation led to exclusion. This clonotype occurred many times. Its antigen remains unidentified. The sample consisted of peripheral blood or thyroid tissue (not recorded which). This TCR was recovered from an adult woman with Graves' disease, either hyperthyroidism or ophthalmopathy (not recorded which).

CDR3 residues: CASSLEDLSFEQYF. The CDR3 region has the DNA TGTGCCAGCAGCTTAGAGGACCTCAGCTTCGAGCAGTACTTC. The chain is built from TRBV11-2 and TRBJ2-7; D remains ambiguous. Germline V gives CDR1 SGHAT, CDR2 FQNNGV. The CDR3 totals 14 residues. With 0 bases removed from V and 6 bases from J, the gap between germline ends came to 12 bases.